The 15 T cell receptor beta chains below were found in one sample sequenced in a study of cytomegalovirus exposure and HLA in healthy donors. Primers for the PCR totalled 60 Vbeta and 13 Jbeta. Clones were read by immunoSEQ multiplex PCR, and TCRdb kept only the in-frame ones, dropping some. The sample lists 160,000 or so clones; 80% to 85% were seen once. The sequencing input was PBMCs. The receptors derive from a woman younger than 35 in good health and CMV-seronegative.

The chain couples TRBV29-1 to TRBJ2-7, with 8 nucleotides matching TRBD1. Trimming took 0 bases from V and 3 from J; bases not matched to a gene: 7. Germline loops: CDR1 SQVTM, CDR2 ANQGSEA. This CDR3 is built from 15 residues. This chain's CDR3 is CSVEEMGQVGYEQYF. The CDR3 bases are TGCAGCGTTGAAGAGATGGGACAGGTCGGCTACGAGCAGTACTTC.

Of note for this clone: The sample contains more than one DNA sequence encoding this CDR3. The genes are TRBV6-6 and TRBJ1-5, with 10 nucleotides matching TRBD1. V shed 4 bases and J 7 bases; nucleotides not matched to a gene: 10. Germline-derived CDR1 and CDR2 are MNHNY and SVGAGI (reference sequence). The CDR3 sequence is 16 residues long. CDR3 coding DNA: TGTGCCAGCAGTTCTCCTGGACAGGGGGGCCGCCAGCCCCAGCATTTT. It is translated as CASSSPGQGGRQPQHF.

V and J are TRBV5-6 and TRBJ1-1, with D unresolved. Germline CDR1 is SGHDT and CDR2 is YYEEEE. Trimming took 2 bases from V and 4 from J, leaving 12 bases between them. This CDR3 has 14 amino acids. DNA of the CDR3: TGTGCCAGCAGCTTAGGAACTGCGGGCACTGAAGCTTTCTTT. It translates to CASSLGTAGTEAFF.

The V gene is TRBV5-1, the J gene TRBJ1-1; D is uncertain. Germline V gene lookup returns CDR1 SGHRS and CDR2 YFSETQ. V was clipped by 4 bases and J by 5 bases, with 15 bases between them. The CDR3 extends over 14 amino acids. The CDR3 is CASSRQTAGTEAFF. The CDR3 DNA reads TGCGCCAGCAGCCGGCAAACGGCGGGGACTGAAGCTTTCTTT. The full variable domain, completed using reference TRBV5-1 and TRBJ1-1, is KAGVTQTPRYLIKTRGQQVTLSCSPISGHRSVSWYQQTPGQGLQFLFEYFSETQRNKGNFPGRFSGRQFSNSRSEMNVSTLELGDSALYLCASSRQTAGTEAFFGQGTRLTVV.

This clone occurred a few times. The chain is built from TRBV6-1 and TRBJ1-1; D uncertain. The V gene lost 11 bases and the J gene lost 8 bases, with 15 bases spanning the gap. The CDR3 runs 11 residues. The germline gives CDR1 MNHNS, CDR2 SASEGT. CDR3 protein: CAAQSNGEAFF. CDR3 DNA sequence: TGTGCCGCCCAATCTAACGGGGAAGCTTTCTTT.

The CDR3 loop is CASTSDRGVGGELFF. CDR3 DNA: TGTGCCAGCACTTCTGATCGGGGGGTGGGCGGGGAGCTGTTTTTT. The V and J genes are TRBV2 and TRBJ2-2, with 7 bases fitting TRBD2. V lost 7 bases and J lost 7; bases outside the gene matches: 12. Germline V gene lookup returns CDR1 SNHLY and CDR2 FYNNEI. The CDR3 runs to 15 residues.

This clone was detected a few times. The CDR3 loop reads CASSTTGGLNQPQHF. DNA of the CDR3: TGTGCCAGCAGTACAACAGGGGGCCTTAATCAGCCCCAGCATTTT. This sequence joins TRBV6-5 and TRBJ1-5; 9 nucleotides match TRBD1. The germline CDR1 and CDR2 sequences are MNHEY and SVGAGI. Unmatched junction bases numbered 6, after V lost 5 bases and J lost 4 bases. The CDR3 runs 15 residues.

The V and J genes are TRBV11-3 and TRBJ1-1, with TRBD1 as a possible D gene (5 bases). The CDR3 has 13 amino acids. V was cut by 8 bases and J by 0 bases, with 10 bases left in between. Germline V lookup: CDR1 SGHNT, CDR2 YENEEA. The CDR3 nucleotides are TGTGCCAGCTCAGGGCGGATGAACACTGAAGCTTTCTTT. Its translation is CASSGRMNTEAFF.

The chain links TRBV5-1 to TRBJ1-6; 8 nucleotides match TRBD1. The length of the CDR3 is 15 residues. The V gene end was trimmed by 0 bases and the J gene end by 5 bases; junction bases not matched to a gene: 1. Per the germline V gene, CDR1 is SGHRS and CDR2 is YFSETQ. CDR3 residues: CASSLGQGNNSPLHF. The CDR3 bases are TGCGCCAGCAGCTTGGGACAGGGGAATAATTCACCCCTCCACTTT.

This clone was seen a handful of times. This chain joins TRBV19 and TRBJ1-4; 10 bases agree with TRBD1. CDR3 size: 14 residues. V lost 5 bases to trimming and J lost 5 bases; unmatched junction nucleotides: 2. Per the germline V gene, CDR1 is LNHDA and CDR2 is SQIVND (reference sequence). The CDR3 loop is CASSDRGRNEKLFF. The CDR3 region has the DNA TGTGCCAGTAGTGACAGGGGGCGGAATGAAAAACTGTTTTTT.

The rearrangement joins TRBV9 to TRBJ1-4; TRBD1 might be the D (6 bases). CDR3 size: 16 residues. Trimming took off 3 bases at V and 0 bases at J, with 12 bases between the two ends. The V gene's germline CDR1 is SGDLS and CDR2 YYNGEE. The CDR3 spells CASSGSHRATNEKLFF. The CDR3 DNA follows: TGTGCCAGCAGCGGATCCCACAGGGCAACTAATGAAAAACTGTTTTTT.

The rearrangement joins TRBV7-9 to TRBJ1-2; tentatively, D is TRBD1 (6 bases). Germline CDR1 is SEHNR and CDR2 is FQNEAQ (reference sequence). The CDR3 runs 16 residues. The germline V and J ends were trimmed by 0 bases and 8 bases, with 19 bases remaining between them. CDR3 in amino acids: CASSLASNAGVGGYTF. The CDR3 coding sequence is TGTGCCAGCAGCTTAGCTAGCAACGCAGGGGTTGGCGGCTACACCTTC.

The chain combines TRBV19 with TRBJ1-5; D is possibly TRBD1 (6 bases). The CDR3 has 16 residues. Deletions cut 3 bases from V and 1 base from J, with 13 bases between. CDR1 LNHDA and CDR2 SQIVND come from the germline V gene (reference sequence). The CDR3 loop is CASSMGQGRSNQPQHF. The CDR3 bases are TGTGCCAGTAGTATGGGCCAGGGGCGAAGCAATCAGCCCCAGCATTTT. Variable domain in full (rest from reference TRBV19 and TRBJ1-5): DGGITQSPKYLFRKEGQNVTLSCEQNLNHDAMYWYRQDPGQGLRLIYYSQIVNDFQKGDIAEGYSVSREKKESFPLTVTSAQKNPTAFYLCASSMGQGRSNQPQHFGDGTRLSIL.

The V gene is TRBV2, the J gene TRBJ2-5, with 9 bases that match TRBD1. The CDR3 runs to 15 residues. Germline V gene sequence: CDR1 SNHLY, CDR2 FYNNEI. After removal of 5 bases from V and 6 bases from J, the junction contained 10 bases not matched to a gene. CDR3 sequence: CASSSRDRVWQTQYF. The CDR3 nucleotides read TGTGCCAGCAGTTCCCGGGACAGGGTCTGGCAGACCCAGTACTTC.

The V gene is TRBV2, the J gene TRBJ1-2; D unresolved. Germline values: CDR1 SNHLY, CDR2 FYNNEI. CDR3 length: 16 amino acids. V was trimmed by 4 bases and J by 0 bases, leaving 15 bases between them. This CDR3 reads CASSAAVRGSNYGYTF. The CDR3 DNA follows: TGTGCCAGCAGTGCGGCAGTCAGAGGTTCTAACTATGGCTACACCTTC.